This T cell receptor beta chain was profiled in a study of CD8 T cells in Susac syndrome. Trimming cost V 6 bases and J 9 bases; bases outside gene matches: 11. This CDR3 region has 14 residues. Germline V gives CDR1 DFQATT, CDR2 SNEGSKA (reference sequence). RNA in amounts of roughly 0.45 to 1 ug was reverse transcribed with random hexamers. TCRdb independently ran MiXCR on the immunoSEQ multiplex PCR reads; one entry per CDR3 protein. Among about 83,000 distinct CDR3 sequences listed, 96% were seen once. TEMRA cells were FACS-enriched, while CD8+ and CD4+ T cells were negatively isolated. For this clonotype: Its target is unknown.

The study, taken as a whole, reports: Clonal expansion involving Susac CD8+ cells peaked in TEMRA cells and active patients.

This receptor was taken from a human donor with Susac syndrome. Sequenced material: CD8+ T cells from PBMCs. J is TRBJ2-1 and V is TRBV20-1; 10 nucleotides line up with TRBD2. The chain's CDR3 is CSAPPAGGPGEQFF. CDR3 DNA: TGCAGTGCGCCGCCAGCGGGAGGGCCGGGTGAGCAGTTCTTC.